The clone carrying this T cell receptor (beta chain) has just a few counts. Its antigen remains unknown. The protocol attached unique molecular identifiers to individual cDNA molecules. MiXCR, applied by TCRdb to the 5' RACE reads, yields one record per CDR3 protein. Here the sample spans over 60,000 distinct CDR3 sequences, 10% being singletons. The data stem from a study of early T cells in non-severe SARS-CoV-2 infection. For the study at large: Unpaired chains resulted from sequencing bulk RNA of unsorted whole blood. Points from the study as a whole: Reliance on VDJdb matching favored anti-spike CD8 responses; private and CD4 specificities were missed.

This CDR3 spans 14 amino acids. Trimming took 5 bases from V and 6 from J, leaving 11 bases between them. Sequenced here: whole blood, sampled at baseline. The origin of this receptor is an adult who was a healthcare worker with PCR-confirmed SARS-CoV-2 infection or an uninfected control (not recorded which). The chain employs TRBV12-3 or TRBV12-4 and TRBJ1-6; possibly TRBD1 for D (5 bases). The CDR3 loop reads CASSITGPNSPLHF. The DNA for the CDR3 is TGTGCCAGCAGTATTACAGGACCTAATTCACCCCTCCACTTT.